This T cell receptor beta chain was retrieved from a study of neoadjuvant nivolumab and ipilimumab in lung cancer. For the study at large: Nivolumab 3 mg/kg was given days 1, 15 and 29, plus ipilimumab 1 mg/kg day 1 in combination. Findings and limits, study-wide: Only two of four nivolumab-treated tumors gained richness and clonality by surgery. TCR receptors were sequenced in few samples. Higher pretherapy blood TCR richness went with higher resected-tumor richness.

For this clone: The antigen is undetermined.

The data were produced by immunoSEQ multiplex PCR, yet TCRdb's version contains in-frame clones alone and is incomplete. The repertoire holds 39,000 or so clones, with 85% to 90% as singletons. This receptor was identified in an adult with non-small cell lung cancer. The material was peripheral blood, obtained before neoadjuvant nivolumab, alone or with ipilimumab.

CDR3: CASSLWGQSDGNTIYF. Written as DNA, the CDR3 is TGCGCCAGCAGCTTGTGGGGGCAGAGCGACGGAAACACCATATATTTT. The genes are TRBV5-1 and TRBJ1-3, with D perhaps matching TRBD1 (6 bases). The CDR3 consists of 16 residues. The germline CDR1 and CDR2 sequences are SGHRS and YFSETQ. V was pared by 1 base and J by 4 bases, with 15 bases between.